This T cell receptor (beta chain) was documented in a study of blood T cell repertoires in COVID-19. As for the study in general: Samples representing acute and convalescent COVID-19 were sourced from the United States, Italy and Spain.

CDR1 SGHNT and CDR2 YENEEA come from the germline V gene. This CDR3 spans 18 amino acids. V lost 4 bases and J lost 5; bases outside the gene matches: 8. Original analysis: Cell counts per sample came from amplifying reference gene primers. Repertoires were generated with immunoSEQ multiplex PCR, while TCRdb's copy carries only in-frame clones and drops some. V, J and clone size derive from that table, while D and trimming were established from the DNA sequence. The top ten hold around 4.2% of the sample, which has around 280,000 clones, around four fifths seen once. Sequencing input: peripheral blood. This clonotype originated in a woman in her forties or fifties with active or convalescent COVID-19. The rearrangement links TRBV11-3 to TRBJ2-1; 16 bases match TRBD2. For the CDR3, the DNA is TGTGCCAGCAGCTCACCACCCGGGACTAGCGGGAGGGACAATGAGCAGTTCTTC. Translation: CASSSPPGTSGRDNEQFF. The complete variable domain, with remaining parts taken from reference TRBV11-3 and TRBJ2-1, reads EAGVVQSPRYKIIEKKQPVAFWCNPISGHNTLYWYLQNLGQGPELLIRYENEEAVDDSQLPKDRFSAERLKGVDSTLKIQPAELGDSAVYLCASSSPPGTSGRDNEQFFGPGTRLTVL.